This T cell receptor beta chain was identified in a study of Graves' ophthalmopathy and Graves' hyperthyroidism. The CDR3 is 12 amino acids. Germline loops: CDR1 SGHTS, CDR2 YDEGEE. Trimming shortened V by 3 bases and J by 5 bases, and 8 bases separated the two germline ends. This clonotype was picked up many times. RNA transcripts yielded amplified TCR beta CDR3 regions. The first round was an RT-PCR with HTBI primers, and the second round was a multiplex PCR. TCRdb processed the multiplex PCR reads anew with MiXCR; each CDR3 protein has one entry. The table lists about 500,000 distinct CDR3 sequences, 39% of them singletons.

This TCR was sampled from an adult man with Graves' hyperthyroidism. The sample consisted of peripheral blood or thyroid tissue (not recorded which). The chain combines TRBV5-8 with TRBJ2-5; D gene uncertain. The CDR3 DNA follows: TGTGCCAGCAGCTCGCCGTGGGAGACCCAGTACTTC. Protein: CASSSPWETQYF.